The sequence of this T cell receptor (beta chain) was determined in a study of CD8 T cells in ankylosing spondylitis. Overall study findings and caveats: Earlier reports found some motif variants in synovial fluid and blood in reactive arthritis. Disease-linked clones were reportedly significantly enriched in matched ankylosing spondylitis synovial fluid. For ankylosing spondylitis blood, a TCR beta motif of 7 or 8 highly homologous variants appeared characteristic.

This clonotype was seen only a few times. Its antigen is undetermined. A quantitative 5'-RACE method, one with molecular barcodes, was used to make TCR beta libraries. TCRdb re-derived calls from the 5' RACE reads in MiXCR, one entry per CDR3 protein. The table has 450,000 or so distinct CDR3 sequences, approximately 26% seen once. The length of the CDR3 is 12 residues. In germline, CDR1 is SNHLY, CDR2 FYNNEI. V was shortened by 4 bases and J by 5 bases, with 8 bases between the two germline ends. The sequenced material came from blood, either unsorted or a sorted T cell fraction (not recorded which). The source is a male donor with ankylosing spondylitis. This rearrangement joins TRBV2 to TRBJ2-5; the D is unclear. The CDR3 DNA sequence: TGTGCCAGCAGTGTATTGAGGGAGACCCAGTACTTC. It translates to CASSVLRETQYF.